This passage covers 32 T cell receptor beta chains from one sample sequenced in a study of OX40 agonist ivuxolimab in advanced cancers. TCRdb's copy holds only in-frame clones and misses some; the assay was immunoSEQ multiplex PCR. This sample has 90,000 to 150,000 clones, with 80% to 90% found just once. The sample was CD4+ or CD8+ T cells sorted from blood, taken in a trial of the OX40 agonist ivuxolimab. These receptors were collected from an adult with an advanced solid tumor such as melanoma, head and neck, liver or kidney cancer.

The chain employs TRBV6-5 and TRBJ1-6; D is undetermined. The CDR3 spans 13 residues. The germline V gene encodes CDR1 MNHEY and CDR2 SVGAGI. The V end lost 5 bases, the J end lost 3 bases, and 5 bases lay between the germline ends. The CDR3: CASSDVYNSPLHF. In nucleotides, the CDR3 is TGTGCCAGCAGTGACGTCTATAATTCACCCCTCCACTTT.

This chain links TRBV5-4 with TRBJ2-3; tentatively, D is TRBD1 or TRBD2 (6 bases each). Deletions cut 4 bases from V and 2 bases from J, with 11 bases between. This CDR3 has 14 amino acids. Looked up from germline, CDR1 is SGHNT and CDR2 is YYREEE (reference sequence). Here the CDR3 reads CASSQGGPTDTQYF. The CDR3 bases are TGTGCCAGCAGCCAAGGGGGGCCCACAGATACGCAGTATTTT.

The CDR3 reads CASSANPGNTIYF. CDR3 in DNA: TGTGCCAGCAGCGCCAACCCCGGAAACACCATATATTTT. The chain combines TRBV9 with TRBJ1-3; D ambiguous. This CDR3 spans 13 amino acids. Trimming removed 3 bases from V and 4 bases from J, with 8 bases in between. CDR1 is SGDLS and CDR2 is YYNGEE in the germline V gene.

V is TRBV5-5 and J is TRBJ2-7; D remains unclear. V lost 2 bases and J lost 6, with 6 bases in between. The CDR3 contains 11 residues. Germline CDR1 reads SGHKS; CDR2 reads YYEKEE (reference sequence). The CDR3 sequence is CASSFRAEQYF. As DNA, the CDR3 is TGTGCCAGCAGCTTTCGTGCCGAGCAGTACTTC.

In nucleotides, the CDR3 is TGCGCCAGCAGCCAAGAGGGTTCTCCACCCCTCCACTTT. Protein sequence: CASSQEGSPPLHF. J is TRBJ1-6 and V is TRBV4-1, with D uncertain. Germline values: CDR1 MGHRA, CDR2 YSYEKL. This CDR3 has 13 residues. Deletions cut 0 bases from V and 11 bases from J, with 8 bases between.

The chain recombines TRBV4-2 with TRBJ1-2, with D possibly being TRBD1 (6 bases). Per germline, CDR1 LGHNA and CDR2 YNFKEQ. CDR3 length: 15 residues. V was pared by 6 bases and J by 1 base, with 15 bases between. In DNA, the CDR3 is TGTGCCAGCAGGCCAGGGGCACTGGGTAACTATGGCTACACCTTC. Protein: CASRPGALGNYGYTF.

In the case of this clone: Relative to the germline gene, one junction end is altered; a read error may explain this. This rearrangement joins TRBV7-3 to TRBJ2-1, with 12 positions matching TRBD2. This CDR3 has 15 amino acids. Germline values: CDR1 SGHTA, CDR2 FQGTGA. CDR3 sequence: CASSSTSGGYSEQFF. The CDR3 DNA reads as TGTGCCAGCAGCTCGACTAGCGGGGGCTACAGTGAGCAGTTCTTC.

This chain connects TRBV5-4 to TRBJ2-7, with 10 bases fitting TRBD1. The V gene end was trimmed by 5 bases and the J gene end by 5 bases; junction bases not matched to a gene: 13. Germline loops: CDR1 SGHNT, CDR2 YYREEE (reference sequence). This CDR3 has 16 amino acids. CDR3 in amino acids: CASRPPGQGIYNEQYF. Here the CDR3 DNA reads TGTGCCAGCAGACCCCCGGGACAGGGGATCTACAACGAGCAGTACTTC.

The V call is TRBV6-1, the J call TRBJ1-4; D gene unclear. Per germline, CDR1 MNHNS and CDR2 SASEGT. The CDR3 consists of 12 residues. V was trimmed by 6 bases and J by 7 bases, leaving 9 bases between them. The CDR3 region is CASRGSLEKLFF. CDR3 coding DNA: TGTGCCAGCAGGGGTTCCCTTGAAAAACTGTTTTTT.

Points on this clone: Other DNA sequences within the sample encode an identical CDR3. V is TRBV7-2 and J is TRBJ2-5; 9 bases match TRBD1. This CDR3 comprises 14 residues. Per the germline V gene, CDR1 is SGHTA and CDR2 is FQGNSA. The V and J ends lost 6 bases and 3 bases, in that order; junction bases with no gene match: 5. The CDR3 coding sequence is TGTGCCAGCAGTCCCAGGACAGGGGAAGAGACCCAGTACTTC. Protein sequence: CASSPRTGEETQYF.

V gene TRBV4-3 combines with J gene TRBJ1-1; no reliable D call. The CDR3 length is 15 residues. V gave up 3 bases and J gave up 0 bases, with 11 bases separating them. Germline V lookup: CDR1 LGHNA, CDR2 YSLEER. CDR3: CASSQIGPMNTEAFF. CDR3 bases: TGCGCCAGCAGCCAGATCGGACCGATGAACACTGAAGCTTTCTTT.

The rearrangement uses TRBV29-1 and TRBJ1-4; the D is unclear. The CDR3 extends over 13 amino acids. The V end lost 7 bases, the J end lost 5 bases, and 14 bases lay between the germline ends. CDR1 SQVTM and CDR2 ANQGSEA come from the germline V gene. CDR3 DNA: TGCAGCGCGGTGACCCATATAAATGAAAAACTGTTTTTT. It codes for CSAVTHINEKLFF.

The rearrangement uses TRBV30 and TRBJ2-3; D gene uncertain. The V end lost 0 bases, the J end lost 4 bases, and 8 bases lay between the germline ends. This CDR3 has 13 residues. Germline V gene sequence: CDR1 GTSNPN, CDR2 SVGIG (reference sequence). The CDR3 is CAWSVKGPDTQYF. CDR3 coding DNA: TGTGCCTGGAGTGTGAAGGGCCCAGATACGCAGTATTTT.

The chain has TRBV5-1 and TRBJ2-3, with 9 bases fitting TRBD1. The V gene's germline CDR1 is SGHRS and CDR2 YFSETQ. CDR3 length: 15 residues. V lost 4 bases, J lost 2 bases, and 5 bases stayed unmatched. For the CDR3, the DNA is TGCGCCAGCAGCATGGGACAGGGAATCACAGATACGCAGTATTTT. Its translation is CASSMGQGITDTQYF.

V is TRBV6-5 and J is TRBJ2-1, with 8 bases fitting TRBD2. Germline V gene data show CDR1 as MNHEY and CDR2 as SVGAGI. This CDR3 has 14 amino acids. V gave up 5 bases and J gave up 9 bases; unmatched junction bases: 9. The CDR3 region is CASSTRTSRVEQFF. The CDR3, as DNA: TGTGCCAGCAGTACGAGGACTAGCCGGGTTGAGCAGTTCTTC.

This chain links TRBV2 with TRBJ2-7, with no clear D. Deletions cut 2 bases from V and 2 bases from J, with 10 bases between. This CDR3 has 14 amino acids. Germline V gives CDR1 SNHLY, CDR2 FYNNEI. CDR3 bases: TGTGCCAGCAGTGAATGGCCCAAGACCTACGAGCAGTACTTC. Protein: CASSEWPKTYEQYF.

CDR3: CASSNDRGEAFF. CDR3 DNA: TGTGCCAGCAGTAATGACAGGGGGGAAGCTTTCTTT. The V call is TRBV6-6, the J call TRBJ1-1; TRBD1 aligns across 9 bases. With V trimmed by 5 bases and J by 8 bases, 3 bases remained unmatched. The CDR3 runs 12 residues. Germline V gene lookup returns CDR1 MNHNY and CDR2 SVGAGI (reference sequence).

The CDR3 bases are TGTGCCAGCAGTTACTACAGGGCGGACACTGAAGCTTTCTTT. Translating gives CASSYYRADTEAFF. This chain uses TRBV6-5 with TRBJ1-1; a weak D match, TRBD1 (6 bases). The germline gives CDR1 MNHEY, CDR2 SVGAGI. The CDR3 covers 14 residues. V was clipped by 1 base and J by 3 bases, with 9 bases between them.

V usage is TRBV7-8 and J usage is TRBJ2-6, with unresolved D. The CDR3 loop spans 15 amino acids. Trimming pared 6 bases from V and 3 bases from J, leaving 12 bases between. CDR1 and CDR2 from the germline V gene are SGHVS and FQNEAQ. CDR3 sequence (DNA): TGTGCCAGCAGACACCGGACGGTTGGGGCCAACGTCCTGACTTTC. The encoded protein is CASRHRTVGANVLTF.

V gene TRBV21-1 combines with J gene TRBJ2-7; the table assigns TRBD2, which was not confirmed against the DNA. TRBV21-1 is given as a pseudogene. This CDR3 is built from 11 residues. The CDR3 loop is CASMERHEQYF. The CDR3 DNA follows: TGTGCCAGCATGGAGAGACACGAGCAGTACTTC.

The chain uses TRBV10-2 and TRBJ1-2, with D perhaps TRBD1 (6 bases). The CDR3 extends over 13 amino acids. CDR1 is WSHSY, CDR2 SAAADI, per germline. Deletions cut 11 bases from V and 8 bases from J, with 21 bases between. As DNA, the CDR3 is TGCGCCGCGTCAAGTGGGGGGCGATACGGCTACACCTTC. As protein: CAASSGGRYGYTF.

This chain connects TRBV5-1 to TRBJ1-2; D not resolved. Between the trimmed V and J ends, which lost 0 bases and 8 bases, there was a span of 14 bases. From germline, CDR1 is SGHRS and CDR2 YFSETQ. The CDR3 has 14 amino acids. The CDR3 bases are TGCGCCAGCAGCTTGGGGGTAGAGGTAATCGGCTACACCTTC. Translated: CASSLGVEVIGYTF.

This clone showed up just once. The genes are TRBV5-6 and TRBJ1-2; 10 bases match TRBD1. CDR1 is SGHDT, CDR2 YYEEEE, per germline. The trim removed 1 base at V and 1 base at J, leaving 1 base unmatched. This CDR3 comprises 15 residues. The CDR3, as DNA: TGTGCCAGCAGCTTGAGGGACAGGGGTAACTATGGCTACACCTTC. Translating gives CASSLRDRGNYGYTF.

The chain couples TRBV2 to TRBJ1-4, with D perhaps TRBD1 (5 bases). The CDR3 length is 14 residues. Deletions cut 11 bases from V and 8 bases from J, with 21 bases between. Germline V gene sequence: CDR1 SNHLY, CDR2 FYNNEI. The CDR3 DNA is TGTGCCCTAAAAGTTAGCGGGGCAACAGAAAAACTGTTTTTT. It yields the protein CALKVSGATEKLFF.

The chain carries TRBV5-6 and TRBJ2-5, with 7 bases matching TRBD2. Germline V gene lookup returns CDR1 SGHDT and CDR2 YYEEEE. V dropped 4 bases and J dropped 5; count of bases not matched to a gene: 5. The CDR3 contains 13 residues. The CDR3 protein is CASSPVGGETQYF. The CDR3 DNA reads TGTGCCAGCAGCCCCGTGGGGGGGGAGACCCAGTACTTC.

The chain has TRBV19 and TRBJ2-6, with 10 bases matching TRBD2. The germline CDR1 and CDR2 sequences are LNHDA and SQIVND (reference sequence). Trimming removed 3 bases from V and 0 bases from J; junction bases left unmatched: 5. The CDR3 is made up of 18 amino acids. The CDR3, as DNA: TGTGCCAGTAGTATCCTAGCGGGGGCCTTCTCTGGGGCCAACGTCCTGACTTTC. It specifies CASSILAGAFSGANVLTF.

V gene TRBV9 combines with J gene TRBJ2-5; possibly TRBD1 or TRBD2 for D (6 bases each). Trimming stripped 6 bases from V and 7 bases from J, with 19 bases between. The germline V gene has CDR1 SGDLS and CDR2 YYNGEE. This CDR3 has 14 residues. The CDR3 DNA is TGTGCCAGCAATTCGGGGGCCCCTTCGGGGACCCAGTACTTC. Translating it yields CASNSGAPSGTQYF. Full variable domain (remainder filled in from reference TRBV9 and TRBJ2-5): DSGVTQTPKHLITATGQRVTLRCSPRSGDLSVYWYQQSLDQGLQFLIQYYNGEERAKGNILERFSAQQFPDLHSELNLSSLELGDSALYFCASNSGAPSGTQYFGPGTRLLVL.

The rearrangement joins TRBV6-6 to TRBJ2-5, with 8 bases matching TRBD1. Germline assignment: CDR1 MNHNY and CDR2 SVGAGI (reference sequence). The CDR3 spans 14 residues. J gave up 5 bases and V 3 bases, and 5 bases lay outside the gene matches. CDR3 protein: CASSYQGAKETQYF. CDR3 DNA: TGTGCCAGCAGTTATCAGGGGGCGAAGGAGACCCAGTACTTC.

The V gene is TRBV27, the J gene TRBJ1-6, with a tentative D call TRBD1 (5 bases). CDR1 is MNHEY, CDR2 SMNVEV, per germline (reference sequence). Trimming shortened V by 1 base and J by 7 bases, and 17 bases separated the two germline ends. There are 17 residues in the CDR3. The CDR3 DNA follows: TGTGCCAGCAGTTTATTAGGTGACAGCGATAACAATTCACCCCTCCACTTT. Translated: CASSLLGDSDNNSPLHF.

This rearrangement joins TRBV7-7 to TRBJ2-1; the D gene is possibly TRBD1 (6 bases). Germline CDR1 is SSHAT and CDR2 is FNYEAQ (reference sequence). The CDR3 has 14 amino acids. Trimming removed 5 bases at V and 5 bases at J, with 13 bases between. The CDR3 nucleotides are TGTGCCAGCAGCAGACAGGTTGGGGACAATGAGCAGTTCTTC. It specifies CASSRQVGDNEQFF. Drawing the rest from reference TRBV7-7 and TRBJ2-1, the complete variable domain is GAGVSQSPRYKVTKRGQDVTLRCDPISSHATLYWYQQALGQGPEFLTYFNYEAQPDKSGLPSDRFSAERPEGSISTLTIQRTEQRDSAMYRCASSRQVGDNEQFFGPGTRLTVL.

This rearrangement joins TRBV7-7 to TRBJ2-5; TRBD2 might be the D (6 bases). The ends were cut back, 5 bases at V and 7 bases at J, with 8 bases in the middle. The CDR3 runs 11 residues. CDR1 SSHAT and CDR2 FNYEAQ come from the germline V gene (reference sequence). CDR3 nucleotides: TGTGCCAGCAGCGTGCGGGGGACCCAGTACTTC. Amino acid sequence: CASSVRGTQYF.

CDR3 in DNA: TGCGCCAGCAGCTTAACAGTCTCTGGGGCCAACGTCCTGACTTTC. This gives the protein CASSLTVSGANVLTF. The chain carries TRBV5-1 and TRBJ2-6; D not certain. Deletions cut 2 bases from V and 0 bases from J, with 6 bases between. Germline CDR1 and CDR2: SGHRS and YFSETQ. The CDR3 sequence is 15 residues long. The full variable domain, completed using reference TRBV5-1 and TRBJ2-6, is KAGVTQTPRYLIKTRGQQVTLSCSPISGHRSVSWYQQTPGQGLQFLFEYFSETQRNKGNFPGRFSGRQFSNSRSEMNVSTLELGDSALYLCASSLTVSGANVLTFGAGSRLTVL.